This T cell receptor (beta chain) derives from a study of cytomegalovirus exposure and HLA in healthy donors (dated by TCRdb to the late 2010s). Notes on the research overall: According to a later analysis, the 120 or so validation repertoires were produced on the same platform as the 700 or so repertoires of the first cohort. The study was designed to test whether signatures of past pathogen exposure could be identified by cataloging public T cell receptors. Along with the approximately 700-subject first cohort, a separate validation cohort of about 110 different subjects was used. High-throughput TCR immunosequencing, statistical association of individual TCRs with disease status, and machine learning were combined to predict cytomegalovirus infection status.

With regard to this clone: Its antigen is currently not known. There are no base qualities to consult, and no much larger clone falls within one base.

What the authors observed across the whole study: The validation cohort had no HLA typing available for a later analysis, so co-occurrence within that cohort was assessed over all 120 or so repertoires. The study gave a list of some 150 TCR beta chains associated with cytomegalovirus. Subsequent analysis determined that TCRs grouped into clusters in the first cohort also showed a tendency toward co-occurrence across the 90 to 150 validation repertoires, and 85% to 95% of cluster scores exceeded 0. The classifier was reported to diagnose cytomegalovirus status with high specificity and sensitivity in both the original cohort and the validation cohort. It was suggested by the authors that the approach could potentially be generalized to other disease states and immunological phenotypes. Across donors, most TCR sequences were observed very rarely, whereas some public TCRs were present in many individuals. Three of the identified cytomegalovirus-associated TCR beta chains were confirmed in vitro to be specific for cytomegalovirus antigens.

The donors belonged to the validation cohort of over a hundred subjects, which was separate from the approximately 660-subject first cohort. The library was generated by the immunoSEQ multiplex PCR assay. The original methods were these. A statistical classification framework was built to diagnose cytomegalovirus status from the catalog of TCR beta chain sequences. TCRdb mirrors the immuneACCESS table, restricted to in-frame sequences. Some clones are absent from its copies; in checked studies, under half trace to an unresolved V gene, and the reason for the others is unknown. Clone size and V and J calls were adopted from that table, with D and trimming inferred from the DNA. The sample data list some 87,000 clones, and 95% to 96% of these were observed just once. The ten largest clones add up to approximately 1.3% of the sample. V is shortened by 0 bases, J by 0 bases, and the region joining them spans 16 bases. The germline V gene (reference sequence) specifies LNHDA as CDR1 and SQIVND as CDR2. Measured from the cysteine to the phenylalanine, the CDR3 is 18 residues long. Kept here is only the CDR3 DNA, which spans 54 bases and is read in frame from base 1.

The TCR was taken from a young woman in good health and CMV-seronegative. This sequence uses TRBV19 and TRBJ2-3, and perhaps TRBD2 as D gene, on 6 matching bases. Material for sequencing was PBMCs. The CDR3 amino acid sequence is: CASSIDGLGRGSTDTQYF. The DNA sequence is as follows: TGTGCCAGTAGTATAGATGGCCTAGGGCGGGGTAGCACAGATACGCAGTATTTT.